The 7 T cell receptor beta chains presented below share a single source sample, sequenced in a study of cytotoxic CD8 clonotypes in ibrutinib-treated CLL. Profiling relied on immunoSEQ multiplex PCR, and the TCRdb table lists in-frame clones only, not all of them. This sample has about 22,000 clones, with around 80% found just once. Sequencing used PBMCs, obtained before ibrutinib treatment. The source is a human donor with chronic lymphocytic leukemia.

CDR3: CASTSSGLGAYNEQFF. The CDR3 DNA is TGTGCCAGCACCAGCTCGGGACTGGGGGCGTACAATGAGCAGTTCTTC. The chain couples TRBV5-4 to TRBJ2-1; possibly TRBD1 or TRBD2 for D (6 bases each). CDR3 length: 16 residues. Germline-derived CDR1 and CDR2 are SGHNT and YYREEE (reference sequence). V gave up 6 bases and J gave up 4 bases, with 20 bases separating them.

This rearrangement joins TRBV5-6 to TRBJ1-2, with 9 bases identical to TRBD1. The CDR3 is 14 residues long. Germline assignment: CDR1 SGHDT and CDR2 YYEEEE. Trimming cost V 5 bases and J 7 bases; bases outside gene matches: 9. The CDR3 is CASRPGTGSPGYTF. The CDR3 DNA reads TGTGCCAGCAGACCCGGGACAGGGTCGCCTGGCTACACCTTC.

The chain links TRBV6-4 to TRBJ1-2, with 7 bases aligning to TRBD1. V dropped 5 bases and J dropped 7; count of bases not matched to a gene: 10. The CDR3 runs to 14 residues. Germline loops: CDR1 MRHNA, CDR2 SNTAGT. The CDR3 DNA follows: TGTGCCAGCAGTAAAAATACAGGGGCCGGTGGCTACACCTTC. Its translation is CASSKNTGAGGYTF.

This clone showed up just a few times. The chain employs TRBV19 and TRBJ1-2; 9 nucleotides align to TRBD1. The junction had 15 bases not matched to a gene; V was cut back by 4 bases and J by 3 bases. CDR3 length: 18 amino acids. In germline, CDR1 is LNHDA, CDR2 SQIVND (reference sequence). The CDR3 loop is CASSTVPGQGLEDYGYTF. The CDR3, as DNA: TGTGCCAGTAGTACCGTCCCGGGACAGGGTCTAGAGGACTATGGCTACACCTTC.

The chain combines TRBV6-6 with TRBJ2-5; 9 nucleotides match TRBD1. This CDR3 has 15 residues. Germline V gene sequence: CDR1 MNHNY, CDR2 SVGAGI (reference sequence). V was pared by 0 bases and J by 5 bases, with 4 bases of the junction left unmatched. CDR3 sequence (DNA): TGTGCCAGCAGTTACTCTACAGGGGGCTGGGAGACCCAGTACTTC. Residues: CASSYSTGGWETQYF.

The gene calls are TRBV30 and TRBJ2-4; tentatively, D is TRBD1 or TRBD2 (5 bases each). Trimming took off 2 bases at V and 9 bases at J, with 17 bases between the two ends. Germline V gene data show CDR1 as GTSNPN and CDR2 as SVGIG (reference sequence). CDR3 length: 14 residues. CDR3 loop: CAWSPWGSAGIQYF. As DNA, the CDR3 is TGTGCCTGGAGTCCTTGGGGGTCGGCGGGCATTCAGTACTTC.

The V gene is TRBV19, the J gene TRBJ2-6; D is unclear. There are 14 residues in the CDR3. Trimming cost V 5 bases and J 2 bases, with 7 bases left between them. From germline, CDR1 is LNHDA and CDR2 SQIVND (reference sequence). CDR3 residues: CASSPPAGANVLTF. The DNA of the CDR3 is TGTGCCAGTAGTCCCCCTGCTGGGGCCAACGTCCTGACTTTC.